Below are 17 T cell receptor beta chains sequenced from a single sample in a study of technical replicates of blood from a few donors. Sequencing used immunoSEQ multiplex PCR; TCRdb keeps in-frame clones, though not all of them. The table records approximately 73,000 clones, more than 85% of them present only once. Input material: T cells isolated from PBMCs. The receptor set was obtained from a human donor in good health.

This chain connects TRBV2 to TRBJ1-3, with D tentatively TRBD1 (5 bases). Looked up from germline, CDR1 is SNHLY and CDR2 is FYNNEI. V was pared by 7 bases and J by 0 bases, with 19 bases between. This CDR3 is 17 amino acids long. This chain's CDR3 is CASTKAGGATSGNTIYF. CDR3 nucleotides: TGTGCCAGCACCAAAGCGGGAGGGGCAACCTCTGGAAACACCATATATTTT.

This chain joins TRBV2 and TRBJ1-5; D not resolved. Between the trimmed V and J ends, which lost 8 bases and 3 bases, there was a span of 11 bases. Germline assignment: CDR1 SNHLY and CDR2 FYNNEI. This CDR3 spans 13 amino acids. As DNA, the CDR3 is TGTGCCAGCGCCTGGACTCTCAATCAGCCCCAGCATTTT. Translating it yields CASAWTLNQPQHF.

This clone was observed a single time. The chain uses TRBV7-9 and TRBJ1-1; D uncertain. The V gene lost 11 bases and the J gene lost 7 bases, with 23 bases spanning the gap. This CDR3 is 14 amino acids long. Germline V gene sequence: CDR1 SEHNR, CDR2 FQNEAQ (reference sequence). The CDR3 reads CAAGSSGSPYEAFF. In nucleotides, the CDR3 is TGTGCCGCCGGGAGTTCGGGGAGCCCTTATGAAGCTTTCTTT.

Points on this clone: This sample also contains other DNA sequences that code for the same CDR3. The genes are TRBV6-1 and TRBJ2-7, with D tentatively TRBD2 (5 bases). From germline, CDR1 is MNHNS and CDR2 SASEGT. Trimming removed 2 bases at V and 4 bases at J, with 6 bases between. The CDR3 has 12 amino acids. CDR3 coding DNA: TGTGCCAGCAGTGAACGGGGTTACGAGCAGTACTTC. Encoded protein: CASSERGYEQYF.

The CDR3 is CASSEYRGRGETQYF. Here the CDR3 DNA reads TGTGCCAGCAGTGAATATAGGGGGCGTGGAGAGACCCAGTACTTC. The chain carries TRBV6-1 and TRBJ2-5; 7 nucleotides agree with TRBD1. CDR1 and CDR2 from the germline V gene are MNHNS and SASEGT. The CDR3 is 15 amino acids. J was trimmed by 4 bases and V by 2 bases; bases with no gene match: 7.

The chain uses TRBV5-1 and TRBJ2-7; D gene unclear. The CDR3 covers 16 residues. CDR1 SGHRS and CDR2 YFSETQ come from the germline V gene. Trimming pared 3 bases from V and 4 bases from J, leaving 20 bases between. The DNA for the CDR3 is TGCGCCAGCAGCTCTCAACTAAACCCGACGGAGTACGAGCAGTACTTC. Its translation is CASSSQLNPTEYEQYF. The full variable domain, rest sourced from reference TRBV5-1 and TRBJ2-7, is KAGVTQTPRYLIKTRGQQVTLSCSPISGHRSVSWYQQTPGQGLQFLFEYFSETQRNKGNFPGRFSGRQFSNSRSEMNVSTLELGDSALYLCASSSQLNPTEYEQYFGPGTRLTVT.

The count of this clone is one. The chain employs TRBV5-1 and TRBJ2-1, with D possibly matching TRBD2 (5 bases). The CDR3 covers 12 residues. V was clipped by 0 bases and J by 7 bases, with 5 bases between them. Per the germline V gene, CDR1 is SGHRS and CDR2 is YFSETQ. This CDR3 is CASSLAGNEQFF. The DNA of the CDR3 is TGCGCCAGCAGCTTGGCGGGAAATGAGCAGTTCTTC. The whole variable domain, remainder taken from reference TRBV5-1 and TRBJ2-1, is KAGVTQTPRYLIKTRGQQVTLSCSPISGHRSVSWYQQTPGQGLQFLFEYFSETQRNKGNFPGRFSGRQFSNSRSEMNVSTLELGDSALYLCASSLAGNEQFFGPGTRLTVL.

The chain joins TRBV27 to TRBJ1-2; D unresolved. Germline assignment: CDR1 MNHEY and CDR2 SMNVEV (reference sequence). The CDR3 totals 13 residues. V dropped 6 bases and J dropped 2 bases, with 10 bases sitting between them. The CDR3, as DNA: TGTGCCAGCAGAAGCAGGCTAAACTATGGCTACACCTTC. Translation: CASRSRLNYGYTF.

The chain couples TRBV10-3 to TRBJ1-5, with a possible D match to TRBD1 (6 bases). In germline, CDR1 is ENHRY, CDR2 SYGVKD. The CDR3 is made up of 15 amino acids. V shed 6 bases and J shed 7 bases, with 19 bases lying between them. CDR3 sequence reads: CAISSTGSNSQPQHF. CDR3 nucleotide sequence: TGTGCCATCAGCAGTACAGGGAGCAATAGCCAGCCCCAGCATTTT.

The chain carries TRBV10-3 and TRBJ2-7; D might be TRBD2 (5 bases). The CDR3 has 15 amino acids. Germline V gene lookup returns CDR1 ENHRY and CDR2 SYGVKD. Trimming shortened V by 0 bases and J by 3 bases, and 12 bases separated the two germline ends. This CDR3 reads CAISESLALNYEQYF. CDR3 DNA sequence: TGTGCCATCAGTGAGTCGCTAGCCTTGAACTACGAGCAGTACTTC.

The chain joins TRBV27 to TRBJ1-1, with a possible D match to TRBD1 (6 bases). Germline V gene lookup returns CDR1 MNHEY and CDR2 SMNVEV (reference sequence). The V and J ends lost 7 bases and 0 bases respectively, with 9 bases between them. CDR3 length equals 13 residues. For the CDR3, the DNA is TGTGCCAGCACTCAGGGGATGAACACTGAAGCTTTCTTT. This encodes CASTQGMNTEAFF.

The J gene is TRBJ1-1, the V gene TRBV5-6; a possible D gene is TRBD1 (6 bases). The germline V gene has CDR1 SGHDT and CDR2 YYEEEE. The V end was cut by 3 bases, the J end by 1 base, with 13 bases between. The CDR3 is 15 residues long. The DNA for the CDR3 is TGTGCCAGCAGCTACCCCGGGACAACGAACACTGAAGCTTTCTTT. This translates into CASSYPGTTNTEAFF.

This clone occurred once. This chain uses TRBV4-1 with TRBJ2-3, with TRBD2 matching over 10 bases. The germline V gene encodes CDR1 MGHRA and CDR2 YSYEKL. V was clipped by 3 bases and J by 4 bases; unmatched bases: 7. The CDR3 spans 16 residues. Here the CDR3 DNA reads TGCGCCAGCAGCCACAGGGGGCTAGCGGGAGCAGATACGCAGTATTTT. Amino acid sequence: CASSHRGLAGADTQYF.

The rearrangement links TRBV6-1 to TRBJ2-1; D not resolved. Germline CDR1 reads MNHNS; CDR2 reads SASEGT. CDR3 length: 13 residues. The V end was cut by 0 bases, the J end by 8 bases, with 8 bases between. CDR3 protein: CASSEASGYEQFF. CDR3 nucleotides: TGTGCCAGCAGTGAAGCCTCAGGCTATGAGCAGTTCTTC.

The J gene is TRBJ1-4, the V gene TRBV21-1. TRBV21-1 is a pseudogene locus. The CDR3 spans 15 residues. The CDR3 region has the DNA TGTGCCAGCAGAAAAGGACGGGGGGGTAATGAAAAACTGTTTTTT. This gives the protein CASRKGRGGNEKLFF.

Here the CDR3 reads CASRDRDRGNNEQFF. In nucleotides, the CDR3 is TGTGCCAGCCGTGACCGGGACAGGGGGAACAATGAGCAGTTCTTC. The chain carries TRBV19 and TRBJ2-1, with 11 bases matching TRBD1. Germline V gene lookup returns CDR1 LNHDA and CDR2 SQIVND (reference sequence). This CDR3 comprises 15 residues. The V gene end was trimmed by 9 bases and the J gene end by 5 bases; junction bases not matched to a gene: 9. Full variable domain (outside the CDR3, taken from reference TRBV19 and TRBJ2-1): DGGITQSPKYLFRKEGQNVTLSCEQNLNHDAMYWYRQDPGQGLRLIYYSQIVNDFQKGDIAEGYSVSREKKESFPLTVTSAQKNPTAFYLCASRDRDRGNNEQFFGPGTRLTVL.

The V and J genes are TRBV9 and TRBJ1-4, with 8 nucleotides matching TRBD1. The CDR3 loop spans 15 amino acids. Germline V CDR1 and CDR2: SGDLS, YYNGEE. V lost 3 bases and J lost 1; bases outside the gene matches: 2. The CDR3 is CASSARGRTNEKLFF. The CDR3 coding sequence is TGTGCCAGCAGCGCCAGGGGGCGAACTAATGAAAAACTGTTTTTT.